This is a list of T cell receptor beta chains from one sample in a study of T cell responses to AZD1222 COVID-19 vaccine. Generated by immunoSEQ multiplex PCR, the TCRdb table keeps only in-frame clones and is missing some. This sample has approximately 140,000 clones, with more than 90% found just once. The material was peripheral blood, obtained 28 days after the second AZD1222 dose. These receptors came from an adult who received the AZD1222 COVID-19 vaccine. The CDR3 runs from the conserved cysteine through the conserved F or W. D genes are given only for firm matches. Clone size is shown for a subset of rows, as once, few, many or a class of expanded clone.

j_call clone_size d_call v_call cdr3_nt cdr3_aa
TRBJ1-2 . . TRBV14 TGTGCCAGCAGTCCGGACATTCGATATGGCTACACCTTC CASSPDIRYGYTF
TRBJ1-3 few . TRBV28 TGTGCCAGCGCGGGACGGCCCTCTGGAAACACCATATATTTT CASAGRPSGNTIYF
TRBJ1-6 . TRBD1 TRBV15 TGTGCCACCAGCAGACAAGGGGGCAGTAATTCACCCCTCCACTTT CATSRQGGSNSPLHF
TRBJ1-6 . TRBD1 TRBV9 TGTGCCAGCAGCGTAGCGACAGGGGGACGCTCACCCCTCCACTTT CASSVATGGRSPLHF
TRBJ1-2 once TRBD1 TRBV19 TGTGCCAGTAGTAAAGAACAGGGGGCGAGGGGCTACACCTTC CASSKEQGARGYTF
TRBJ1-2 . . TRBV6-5 TGTGCCAGCAGTACTAGACAGGCTTATGGCTACACCTTC CASSTRQAYGYTF
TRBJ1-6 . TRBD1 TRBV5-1 TGCGCCAGCAGCCTACAGGGGGCAGGGAATTCACCCCTCCACTTT CASSLQGAGNSPLHF
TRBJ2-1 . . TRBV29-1 TGCAGCGTGGAGGGGGGGTGGTCGGATTTTGAGCAGTTCTTC CSVEGGWSDFEQFF
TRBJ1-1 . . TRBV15 TGTGCCACCAGCAGCTACTATGGGACTGAAGCTTTCTTT CATSSYYGTEAFF
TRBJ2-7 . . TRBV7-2 TGTGCCAGCAGCTCTTACGGGGGCCCGTACGAGCAGTACTTC CASSSYGGPYEQYF
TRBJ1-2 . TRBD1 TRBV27 TGTGCCAGCAGTTTAAAAGGGGGCAGCTATGGCTACACCTTC CASSLKGGSYGYTF
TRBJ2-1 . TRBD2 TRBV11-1 TGTGCCAGCAGCTTATCCGGGACTAGCCGTGAGCAGTTCTTC CASSLSGTSREQFF
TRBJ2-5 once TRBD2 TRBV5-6 TGTGCCAGCAGCTTGGTTCTAGCGGGAGTTGAGACCCAGTACTTC CASSLVLAGVETQYF
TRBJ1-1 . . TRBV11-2 TGTGCCAGCAGCTTTGGGGTCATAAGGGACACTGAAGCTTTCTTT CASSFGVIRDTEAFF
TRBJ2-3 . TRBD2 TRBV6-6 TGTGCCAGCAGTTCCCCGGGAGCGGGGGGCACAGATACGCAGTATTTT CASSSPGAGGTDTQYF
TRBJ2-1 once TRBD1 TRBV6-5 TGTGCCAGCAGCGGTGGACAGGGCTATGAGCAGTTCTTC CASSGGQGYEQFF
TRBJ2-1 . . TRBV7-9 TGTGCCAGCAGCCTGGGGGCGGGAGCCTCTAACGAGCAGTTCTTC CASSLGAGASNEQFF
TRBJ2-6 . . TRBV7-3 TGTGCCAGCAGCTTAAGGCCTGCGGGCCTCAGCTCTGGGGCCAACGTCCTGACTTTC CASSLRPAGLSSGANVLTF
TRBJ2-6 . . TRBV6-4 TGTGCCAGCAGTGATGTGGCAGGGGGGCCCGGGGCCAACGTCCTGACTTTC CASSDVAGGPGANVLTF
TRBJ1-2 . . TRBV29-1 TGCAGCGTAAACGCGGGTAACCCTAACTATGGCTACACCTTC CSVNAGNPNYGYTF
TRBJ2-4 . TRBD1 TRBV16 TGTGCCAGCAGCCCAAGGACAGGTCTAGCCAAAAACATTCAGTACTTC CASSPRTGLAKNIQYF
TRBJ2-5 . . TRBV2 TGTGCCAGCAGTGAAGGAGGTACCCAGTACTTC CASSEGGTQYF
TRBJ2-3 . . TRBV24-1 TGTGCCACCAGTGGTGTCGGGCTAAGCACAGATACGCAGTATTTT CATSGVGLSTDTQYF
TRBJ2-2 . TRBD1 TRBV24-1 TGTGCCACCAGTCGACAGGGGGCGCAGTACGGGGAGCTGTTTTTT CATSRQGAQYGELFF
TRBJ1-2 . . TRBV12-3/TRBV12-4 TGTGCCAGCAGTTTACGGGGGGGAACGGGCTACACCTTC CASSLRGGTGYTF
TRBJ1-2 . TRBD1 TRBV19 TGTGCCAGTAGTATACCCCCGGGACAGGGGCTAACTTGGAACTATGGCTACACCTTC CASSIPPGQGLTWNYGYTF